Following are 6 T cell receptor beta chains from one sample sequenced in a study of blood T cells in healthy people across ages. Then a second PCR, running roughly 6 to 12 cycles, was carried out with a sample-barcoded 5' primer and a J-beta primer mix. TCRdb re-analysed the 5' RACE reads in MiXCR, keeping a single row per CDR3 protein. The top ten clones hold more than 8.5% of a sample with some 890,000 distinct CDR3 sequences, about 28% of them seen once. The same data also contributed to another study, on T cells of mothers and their children.

Sequenced input: blood. These receptors were obtained from a woman aged 40 to 55 in good health.

At least ten counts were recorded for this clonotype. The chain links TRBV5-1 to TRBJ2-5; tentatively, D is TRBD1 or TRBD2 (5 bases each). The CDR3 has 13 residues. The germline V gene encodes CDR1 SGHRS and CDR2 YFSETQ. V was clipped by 5 bases and J by 2 bases, with 10 bases between them. The CDR3 loop is CASSERGQETQYF. CDR3 bases: TGCGCCAGCAGTGAGAGGGGTCAAGAGACCCAGTACTTC.

This chain uses TRBV10-3 with TRBJ2-3; D might be TRBD1 or TRBD2, each matching 5 bases. This CDR3 has 15 amino acids. Germline V CDR1 and CDR2: ENHRY, SYGVKD. Trimming removed 3 bases at V and 2 bases at J, with 12 bases between. The CDR3 loop reads CAISDGDHHTDTQYF. CDR3 nucleotides: TGTGCCATCAGTGACGGGGACCACCACACAGATACGCAGTATTTT.

J is TRBJ1-1 and V is TRBV9, with D maybe TRBD1 (6 bases). The CDR3 is 14 amino acids. Per the germline V gene, CDR1 is SGDLS and CDR2 is YYNGEE. Deletions cut 3 bases from V and 0 bases from J, with 9 bases between. The CDR3 coding sequence is TGTGCCAGCAGCGGGACAGTTTTGAACACTGAAGCTTTCTTT. Protein product: CASSGTVLNTEAFF.

This clonotype came up many times. The V and J genes are TRBV9 and TRBJ1-2; D is ambiguous. In germline, CDR1 is SGDLS, CDR2 YYNGEE. V lost 0 bases and J 1 base, leaving 10 bases between the germline ends. The CDR3 covers 15 residues. The CDR3 loop is CASSVGVTDNYGYTF. CDR3 bases: TGTGCCAGCAGCGTAGGGGTTACGGATAACTATGGCTACACCTTC.

This clonotype was seen more than once but under ten times. The chain joins TRBV7-2 to TRBJ1-2; TRBD1 is a possible D gene (5 bases). The CDR3 has 16 amino acids. V shed 3 bases and J shed 4 bases, with 18 bases lying between them. Germline values: CDR1 SGHTA, CDR2 FQGNSA. Written as DNA, the CDR3 is TGTGCCAGCAGCTTCATGGGACCCCGGGCCGGCTATGGCTACACCTTC. Residues: CASSFMGPRAGYGYTF.

A few counts support this clonotype. The gene calls are TRBV20-1 and TRBJ2-7, with 11 positions matching TRBD2. The J call could be wrong; TRBJ2-5 is a better fit for the DNA end. The CDR3 extends over 15 amino acids. In germline, CDR1 is DFQATT, CDR2 SNEGSKA (reference sequence). The CDR3 sequence is CSARDRLAGRETQYF. The CDR3 nucleotides read TGCAGTGCTAGAGATAGACTAGCGGGGAGGGAGACCCAGTACTTC.